This TCR beta chain was recovered during a study of Ad26.COV2.S vaccination and SARS-CoV-2 variants. For the study at large: Administration of Ad26.COV2.S was intramuscular, either once or twice 56 days apart. Whole-study results and caveats: The analyses of TCR breadth and depth may have understated the size of total T cell responses.

Sequenced by immunoSEQ multiplex PCR; TCRdb stores in-frame clones only, minus some. This table holds 350,000 to 450,000 clones, 89% found once. Details on this clone: What it binds is not known.

Treatment here: roughly 18 received Ad26.COV2.S at low or high dose, single or two shots; about 5 received placebo; per-sample allocation not given. Day 63 after the first injection of vaccine or placebo was the sampling time. The germline V gene has CDR1 MGHRA and CDR2 YSYEKL. The length of the CDR3 is 16 residues. V lost 0 bases, J lost 3 bases, and 12 bases lay in between. Sequencing was performed on peripheral blood, taken in a trial of Ad26.COV2.S vaccine versus placebo. The chain is built from TRBV4-1 and TRBJ1-5; tentatively, D is TRBD1 (6 bases). The sequence was collected from a person aged 18-65 years who received the Ad26.COV2.S COVID-19 vaccine or a placebo. The DNA of the CDR3 is TGCGCCAGCAGCCAAGATCTAGGGGGGGTCAATCAGCCCCAGCATTTT. This gives the protein CASSQDLGGVNQPQHF.